This TCR beta chain was sequenced in a study of blood T cells in healthy people across ages. Notes on the study in general: It was not known whether donors were CMV positive (a possible confounder of expanded clonotype changes). Naive and antigen-experienced cells could not be conclusively compared, given unsorted PBMCs. Long-lived donors carried more naive CD4+ cells and greater diversity than aged donors.

This CDR3 has 17 amino acids. Germline CDR1 MNHEY, CDR2 SMNVEV (reference sequence). V was pared by 0 bases and J by 8 bases, with 13 bases of the junction left unmatched. Primers used in a second PCR of roughly 6 to 12 cycles were a sample-barcoded 5' primer and a J-beta primer mix. Researchers report that a template-switch adaptor with 12 random nucleotides tagged each cDNA molecule. Via MiXCR, TCRdb re-called the 5' RACE reads, giving one row per CDR3 protein. Of about 970,000 distinct CDR3 sequences detected, roughly 51% appear once; the ten largest clones hold around 21%. This clonotype was seen more than once but under ten times. Its antigen is currently unknown.

This clonotype was obtained from a woman aged 55-70 years in good health. Sequencing input: blood. The V and J genes are TRBV27 and TRBJ2-7, with TRBD2 matching 10 bases. CDR3 protein: CASSLSAPGLALTQQYF. The CDR3 DNA reads as TGTGCCAGCAGTTTATCGGCACCGGGACTAGCGCTTACGCAGCAGTACTTC.